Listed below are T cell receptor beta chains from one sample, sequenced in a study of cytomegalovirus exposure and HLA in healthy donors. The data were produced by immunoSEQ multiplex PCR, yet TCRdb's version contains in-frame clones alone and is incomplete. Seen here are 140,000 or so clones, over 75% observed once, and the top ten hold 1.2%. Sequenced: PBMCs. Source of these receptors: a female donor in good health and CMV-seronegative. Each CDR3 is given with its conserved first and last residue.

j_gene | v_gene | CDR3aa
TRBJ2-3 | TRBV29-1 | CSVLLAGGTDTQYF
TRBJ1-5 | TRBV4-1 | CASSQERGGYQPQHF
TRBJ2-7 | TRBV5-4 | CASSLVAGGGSYEQYF
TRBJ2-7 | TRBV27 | CASSFPGGYEQYF
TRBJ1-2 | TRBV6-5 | CASSYGQNYGYTF
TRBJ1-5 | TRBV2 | CASSDQGNQPQHF
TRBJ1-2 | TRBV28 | CASSLWGGTNGYTF
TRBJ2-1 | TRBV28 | CASSPSGQGGNEQFF
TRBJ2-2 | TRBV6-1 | CASPTGGDTGELFF
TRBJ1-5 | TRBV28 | CASSLVGDSNQPQHF
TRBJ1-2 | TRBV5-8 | CASSLSGVYGYTF
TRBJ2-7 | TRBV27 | CASSFNLLDEQYF
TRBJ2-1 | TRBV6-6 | CASNGAGKYNEQFF
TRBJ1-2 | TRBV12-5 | CASGMSNYGYTF
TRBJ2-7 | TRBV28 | CAIEGTSGSYEQYF
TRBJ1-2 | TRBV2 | CASSESPRGGYTF
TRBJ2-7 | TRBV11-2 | CASSLERGLLAASYEQYF
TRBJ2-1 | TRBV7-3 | CASSPQVAEVYNEQFF
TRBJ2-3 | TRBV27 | CASRATDTQYF
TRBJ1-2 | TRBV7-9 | CASSLDTYGYTF
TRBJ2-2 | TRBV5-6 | CASSSYLAGEDTGELFF
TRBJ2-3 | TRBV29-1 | CSVPTGIDTQYF
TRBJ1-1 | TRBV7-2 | CASSLAEDTEAFF
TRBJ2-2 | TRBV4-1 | CASWEGLNTGELFF
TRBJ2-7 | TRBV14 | CASSPMMQGKKAYEQYF
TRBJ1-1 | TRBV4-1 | CASSQIKAGDPEAFF
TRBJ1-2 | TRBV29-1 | CSAGGRQGEYGYTF
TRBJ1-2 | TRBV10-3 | CAISDERTGGLGYTF
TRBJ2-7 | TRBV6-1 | CASSDFGGYEQYF
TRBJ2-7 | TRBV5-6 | CASSFSGLIYEQYF
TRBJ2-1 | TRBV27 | CASTRYQTSAYNEQFF
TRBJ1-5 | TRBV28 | CASSLGTGGNQPQHF
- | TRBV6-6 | CASSYRTGTYEQYF
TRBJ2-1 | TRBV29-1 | CSVDGSWGDEQFF
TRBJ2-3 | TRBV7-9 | CASSSRDREIASTDTQYF
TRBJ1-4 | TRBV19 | CASTTIDRDSGKLFF
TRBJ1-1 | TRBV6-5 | CASTGTGQTEAFF
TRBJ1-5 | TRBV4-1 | CASSQDRFGQGRSNQPQHF
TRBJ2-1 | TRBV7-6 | CASSLGAGNYNEQFF
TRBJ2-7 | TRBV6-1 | CASRRQESYEQYF
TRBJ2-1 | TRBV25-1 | CASSESTGARYNEQFF
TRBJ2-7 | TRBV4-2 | CASSQGDRGYEQYF
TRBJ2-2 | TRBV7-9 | CASSRGTGNTGELFF
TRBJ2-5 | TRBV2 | CASSEGQTQYF
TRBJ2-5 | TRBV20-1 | CSVGRGETQYF
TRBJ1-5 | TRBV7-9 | CASSEDRGQGYSNQPQHF